The TCR beta chain described here comes from a study of T cell responses to AZD1222 COVID-19 vaccine. With respect to this clone: Its target is not known.

Using immunoSEQ multiplex PCR, the repertoire was profiled, and TCRdb retains in-frame clones only, with some absent. The sample has over 85,000 clones, about 95% seen once. The V gene lost 2 bases and the J gene lost 1 base, with 5 bases spanning the gap. CDR1 and CDR2 (germline): SQVTM, ANQGSEA. The CDR3 length is 12 residues. Study-wide results and caveats: Among those given AZD1222, only five or six were seropositive at baseline. In a largely white British group with more females than males, clonal diversity was possibly underestimated.

The input for sequencing was peripheral blood, taken 28 days after the second AZD1222 dose. The clonotype originates from an adult who received the AZD1222 COVID-19 vaccine. The chain combines TRBV29-1 with TRBJ1-2; no reliable D call. CDR3 sequence: CSVESGNYGYTF. DNA for the CDR3: TGCAGCGTTGAATCTGGTAACTATGGCTACACCTTC.